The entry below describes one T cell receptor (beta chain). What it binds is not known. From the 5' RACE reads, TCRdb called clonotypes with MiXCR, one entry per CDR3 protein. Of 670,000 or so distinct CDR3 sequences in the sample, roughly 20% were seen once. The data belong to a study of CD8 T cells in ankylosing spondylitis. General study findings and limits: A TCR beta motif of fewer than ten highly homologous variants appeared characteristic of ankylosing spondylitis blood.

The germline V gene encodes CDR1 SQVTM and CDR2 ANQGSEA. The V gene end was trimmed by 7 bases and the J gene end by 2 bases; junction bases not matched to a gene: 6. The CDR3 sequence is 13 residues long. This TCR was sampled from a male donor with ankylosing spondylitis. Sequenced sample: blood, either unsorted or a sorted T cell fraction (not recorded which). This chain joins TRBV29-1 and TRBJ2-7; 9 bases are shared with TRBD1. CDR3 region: CSAGTGRPYEQYF. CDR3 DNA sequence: TGCAGCGCTGGGACAGGGCGCCCCTACGAGCAGTACTTC.